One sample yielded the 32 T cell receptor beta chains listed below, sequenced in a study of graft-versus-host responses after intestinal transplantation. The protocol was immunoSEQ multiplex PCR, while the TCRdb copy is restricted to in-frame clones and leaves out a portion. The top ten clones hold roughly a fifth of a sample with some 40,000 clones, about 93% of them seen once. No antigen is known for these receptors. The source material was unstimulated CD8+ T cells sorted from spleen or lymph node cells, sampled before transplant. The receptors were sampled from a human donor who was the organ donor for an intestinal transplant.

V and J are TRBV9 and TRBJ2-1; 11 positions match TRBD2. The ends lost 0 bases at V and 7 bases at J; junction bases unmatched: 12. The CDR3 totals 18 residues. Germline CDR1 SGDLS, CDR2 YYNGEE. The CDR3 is CASSVDSTSGRIWNEQFF. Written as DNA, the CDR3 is TGTGCCAGCAGCGTAGATTCAACTAGCGGGAGAATATGGAATGAGCAGTTCTTC.

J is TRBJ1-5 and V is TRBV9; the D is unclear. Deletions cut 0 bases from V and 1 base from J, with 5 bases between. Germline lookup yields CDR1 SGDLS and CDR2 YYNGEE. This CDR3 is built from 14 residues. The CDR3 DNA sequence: TGTGCCAGCAGCGTAGGGTCAAGCAATCAGCCCCAGCATTTT. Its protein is CASSVGSSNQPQHF.

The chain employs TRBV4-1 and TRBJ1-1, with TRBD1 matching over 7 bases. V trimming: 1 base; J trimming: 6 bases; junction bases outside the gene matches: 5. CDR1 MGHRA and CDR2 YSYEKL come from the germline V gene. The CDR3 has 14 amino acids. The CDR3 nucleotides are TGCGCCAGCAGCCAAGGGCCAGGGGGTTCTGAAGCTTTCTTT. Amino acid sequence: CASSQGPGGSEAFF.

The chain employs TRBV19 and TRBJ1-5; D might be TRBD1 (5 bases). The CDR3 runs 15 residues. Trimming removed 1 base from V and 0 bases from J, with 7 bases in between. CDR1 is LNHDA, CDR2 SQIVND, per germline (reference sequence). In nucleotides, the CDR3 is TGTGCCAGTAGTATAGGGGGGTATAGCAATCAGCCCCAGCATTTT. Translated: CASSIGGYSNQPQHF. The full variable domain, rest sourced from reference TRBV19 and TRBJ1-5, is DGGITQSPKYLFRKEGQNVTLSCEQNLNHDAMYWYRQDPGQGLRLIYYSQIVNDFQKGDIAEGYSVSREKKESFPLTVTSAQKNPTAFYLCASSIGGYSNQPQHFGDGTRLSIL.

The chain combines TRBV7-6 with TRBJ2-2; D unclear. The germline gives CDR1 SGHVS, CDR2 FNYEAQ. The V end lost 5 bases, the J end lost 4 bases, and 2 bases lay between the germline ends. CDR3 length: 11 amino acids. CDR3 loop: CASSRTGELFF. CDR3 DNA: TGTGCCAGCAGCCGCACCGGGGAGCTGTTTTTT.

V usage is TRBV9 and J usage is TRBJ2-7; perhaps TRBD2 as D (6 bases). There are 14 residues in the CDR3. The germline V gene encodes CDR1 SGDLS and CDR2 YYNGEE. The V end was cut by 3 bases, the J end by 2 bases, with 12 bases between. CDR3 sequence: CASSDRDSTYEQYF. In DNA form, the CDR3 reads TGTGCCAGCAGCGACCGGGACTCCACCTACGAGCAGTACTTC.

In DNA form, the CDR3 reads TGCAGTGCTAGTATTTGGCATGAGCAGTTCTTC. It yields the protein CSASIWHEQFF. The J gene is TRBJ2-1, the V gene TRBV20-1; D is undetermined. Trimming removed 3 bases at V and 8 bases at J, with 8 bases between. Germline values: CDR1 DFQATT, CDR2 SNEGSKA (reference sequence). The CDR3 totals 11 residues.

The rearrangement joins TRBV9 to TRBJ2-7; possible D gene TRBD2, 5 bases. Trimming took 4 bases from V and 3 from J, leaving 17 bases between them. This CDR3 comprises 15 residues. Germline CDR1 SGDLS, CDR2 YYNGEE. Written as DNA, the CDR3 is TGTGCCAGCAGCCCAAATCAGCGGCCTGTCTACGAGCAGTACTTC. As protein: CASSPNQRPVYEQYF.

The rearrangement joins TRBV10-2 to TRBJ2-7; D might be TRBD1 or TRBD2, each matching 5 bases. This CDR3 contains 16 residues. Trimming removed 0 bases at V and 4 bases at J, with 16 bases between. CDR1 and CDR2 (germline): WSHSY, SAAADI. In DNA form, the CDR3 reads TGCGCCAGCAGTGAGTCGAGGGCTTGGGGACCGTACGAGCAGTACTTC. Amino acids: CASSESRAWGPYEQYF.

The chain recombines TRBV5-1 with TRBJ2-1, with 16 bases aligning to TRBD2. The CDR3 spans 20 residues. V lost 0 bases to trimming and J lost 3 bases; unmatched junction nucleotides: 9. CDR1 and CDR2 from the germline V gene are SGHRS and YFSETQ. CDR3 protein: CASSLAPGLAGGPGYNEQFF. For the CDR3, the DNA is TGCGCCAGCAGCTTGGCTCCGGGACTAGCGGGAGGGCCTGGCTACAATGAGCAGTTCTTC.

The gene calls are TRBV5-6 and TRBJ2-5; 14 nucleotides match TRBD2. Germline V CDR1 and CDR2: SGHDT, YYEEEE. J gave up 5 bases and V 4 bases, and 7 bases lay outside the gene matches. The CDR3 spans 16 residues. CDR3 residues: CASSKTSGRAGETQYF. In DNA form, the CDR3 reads TGTGCCAGCAGCAAGACTAGCGGGAGGGCCGGGGAGACCCAGTACTTC.

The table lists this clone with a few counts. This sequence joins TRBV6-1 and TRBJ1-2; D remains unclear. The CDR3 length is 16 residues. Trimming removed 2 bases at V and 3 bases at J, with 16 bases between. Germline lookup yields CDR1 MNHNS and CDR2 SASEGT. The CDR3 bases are TGTGCCAGCAGTGAACGAATAGGACTCTCTGACTATGGCTACACCTTC. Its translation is CASSERIGLSDYGYTF.

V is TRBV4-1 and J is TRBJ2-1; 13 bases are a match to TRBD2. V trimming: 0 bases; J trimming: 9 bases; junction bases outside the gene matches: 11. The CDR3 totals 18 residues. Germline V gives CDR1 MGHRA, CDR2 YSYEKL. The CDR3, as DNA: TGCGCCAGCAGCCAAGAGGCTCCACGACTAGCGGGAGGAGGTGAGCAGTTCTTC. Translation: CASSQEAPRLAGGGEQFF.

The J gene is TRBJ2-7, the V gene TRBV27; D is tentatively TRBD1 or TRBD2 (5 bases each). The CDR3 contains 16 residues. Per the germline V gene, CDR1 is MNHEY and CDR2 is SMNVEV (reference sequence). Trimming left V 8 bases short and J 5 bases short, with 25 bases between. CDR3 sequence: CASRSFPGQGDHEQYF. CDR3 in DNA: TGTGCCAGCCGATCTTTTCCGGGGCAGGGAGACCACGAGCAGTACTTC.

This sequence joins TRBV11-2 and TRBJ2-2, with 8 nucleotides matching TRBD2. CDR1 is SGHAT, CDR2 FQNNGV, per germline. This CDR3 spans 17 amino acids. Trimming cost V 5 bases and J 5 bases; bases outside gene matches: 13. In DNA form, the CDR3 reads TGTGCCAGCAGCCCGGTTCGGGAGGGTGAAGAAACCGGGGAGCTGTTTTTT. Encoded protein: CASSPVREGEETGELFF.

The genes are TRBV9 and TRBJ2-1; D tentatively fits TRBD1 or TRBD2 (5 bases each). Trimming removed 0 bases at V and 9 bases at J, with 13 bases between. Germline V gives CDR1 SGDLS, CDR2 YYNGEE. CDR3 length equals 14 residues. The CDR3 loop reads CASSVGGGWTEQFF. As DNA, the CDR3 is TGTGCCAGCAGCGTAGGGGGCGGGTGGACTGAGCAGTTCTTC.

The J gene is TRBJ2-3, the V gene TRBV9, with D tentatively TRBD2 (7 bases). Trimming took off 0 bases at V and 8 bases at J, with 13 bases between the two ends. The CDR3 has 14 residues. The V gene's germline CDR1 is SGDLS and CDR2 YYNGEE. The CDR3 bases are TGTGCCAGCAGCGTAGAGGGAGGGGGAGGTACGCAGTATTTT. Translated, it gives CASSVEGGGGTQYF.

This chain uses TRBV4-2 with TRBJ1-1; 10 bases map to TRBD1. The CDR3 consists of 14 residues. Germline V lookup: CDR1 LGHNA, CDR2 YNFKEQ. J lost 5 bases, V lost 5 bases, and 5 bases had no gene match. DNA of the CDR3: TGTGCCAGCAGCGTAGGGACAGGGGAAACTGAAGCTTTCTTT. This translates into CASSVGTGETEAFF.

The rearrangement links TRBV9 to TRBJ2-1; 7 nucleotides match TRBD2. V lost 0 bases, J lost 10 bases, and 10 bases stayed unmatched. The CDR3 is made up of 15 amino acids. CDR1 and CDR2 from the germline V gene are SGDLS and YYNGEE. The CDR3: CASSVGWGGLPEQFF. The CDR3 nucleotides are TGTGCCAGCAGCGTAGGGTGGGGGGGACTCCCCGAGCAGTTCTTC.

CDR3 sequence: CAILRGLAGADTQYF. The CDR3 DNA sequence: TGTGCCATCCTGAGGGGACTAGCGGGAGCAGATACGCAGTATTTT. The chain recombines TRBV10-3 with TRBJ2-3; 14 nucleotides match TRBD2. The V gene's germline CDR1 is ENHRY and CDR2 SYGVKD. The CDR3 contains 15 residues. With V trimmed by 8 bases and J by 4 bases, 5 bases remained unmatched.

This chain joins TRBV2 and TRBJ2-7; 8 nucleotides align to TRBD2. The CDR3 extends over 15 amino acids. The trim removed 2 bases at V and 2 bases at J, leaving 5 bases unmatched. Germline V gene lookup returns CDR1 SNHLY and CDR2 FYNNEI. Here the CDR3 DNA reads TGTGCCAGCAGTGAACTCTACGGGAGGGCCTACGAGCAGTACTTC. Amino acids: CASSELYGRAYEQYF.

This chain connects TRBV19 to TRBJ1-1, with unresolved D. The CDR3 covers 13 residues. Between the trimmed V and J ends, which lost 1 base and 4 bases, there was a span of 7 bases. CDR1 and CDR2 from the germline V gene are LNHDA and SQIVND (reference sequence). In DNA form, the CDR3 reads TGTGCCAGTAGTATAGGGTGGGCCACTGAAGCTTTCTTT. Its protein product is CASSIGWATEAFF.

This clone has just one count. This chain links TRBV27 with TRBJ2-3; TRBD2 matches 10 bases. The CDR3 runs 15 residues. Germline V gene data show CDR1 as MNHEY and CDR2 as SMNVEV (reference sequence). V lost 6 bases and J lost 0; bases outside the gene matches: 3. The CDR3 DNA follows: TGTGCCAGCAGCTTACTAGCGGGGAGCACAGATACGCAGTATTTT. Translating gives CASSLLAGSTDTQYF.

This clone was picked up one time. CDR3 nucleotide sequence: TGTGCCAGCAGCTTGGCCGAGTTCCCGAATGAAAAACTGTTTTTT. Protein: CASSLAEFPNEKLFF. The chain recombines TRBV5-5 with TRBJ1-4, with unresolved D. The CDR3 has 15 residues. Trimming cost V 0 bases and J 5 bases, with 11 bases left between them. The V gene's germline CDR1 is SGHKS and CDR2 YYEKEE (reference sequence).

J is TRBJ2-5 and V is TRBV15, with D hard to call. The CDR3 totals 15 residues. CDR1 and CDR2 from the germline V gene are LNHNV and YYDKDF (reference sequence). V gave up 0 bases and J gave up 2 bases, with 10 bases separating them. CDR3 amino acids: CATSRENRAQETQYF. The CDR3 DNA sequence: TGTGCCACCAGCAGAGAGAATAGGGCACAAGAGACCCAGTACTTC.

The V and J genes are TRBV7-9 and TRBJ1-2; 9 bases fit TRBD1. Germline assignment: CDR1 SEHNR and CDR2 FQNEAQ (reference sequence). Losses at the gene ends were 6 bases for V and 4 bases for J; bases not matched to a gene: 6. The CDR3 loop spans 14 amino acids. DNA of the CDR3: TGTGCCAGCAGTTCCGGACAGGGGACCTATGGCTACACCTTC. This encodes CASSSGQGTYGYTF.

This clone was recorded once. The CDR3 DNA reads TGCAGCGTCTTAGGGGCCCTAGCGGGAGACTTTTACAATGAGCAGTTCTTC. Translating gives CSVLGALAGDFYNEQFF. The chain employs TRBV29-1 and TRBJ2-1, with TRBD2 matching over 10 bases. V gave up 6 bases and J gave up 4 bases; unmatched junction bases: 15. Germline V CDR1 and CDR2: SQVTM, ANQGSEA. The CDR3 spans 17 residues.

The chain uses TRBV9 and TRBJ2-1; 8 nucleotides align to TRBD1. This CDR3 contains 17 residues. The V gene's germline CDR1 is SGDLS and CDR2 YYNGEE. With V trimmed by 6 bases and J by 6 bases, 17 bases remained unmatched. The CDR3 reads CASTLGARGPYVNEQFF. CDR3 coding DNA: TGTGCCAGCACCCTAGGGGCCAGGGGGCCTTATGTCAATGAGCAGTTCTTC. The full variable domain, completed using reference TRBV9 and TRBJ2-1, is DSGVTQTPKHLITATGQRVTLRCSPRSGDLSVYWYQQSLDQGLQFLIQYYNGEERAKGNILERFSAQQFPDLHSELNLSSLELGDSALYFCASTLGARGPYVNEQFFGPGTRLTVL.

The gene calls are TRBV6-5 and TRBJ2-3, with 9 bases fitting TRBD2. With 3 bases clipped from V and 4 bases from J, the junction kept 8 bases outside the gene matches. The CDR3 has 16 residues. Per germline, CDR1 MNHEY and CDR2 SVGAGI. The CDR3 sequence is CASSYRSGRPSDTQYF. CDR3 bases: TGTGCCAGCAGTTATCGTAGCGGGAGACCTTCAGATACGCAGTATTTT.

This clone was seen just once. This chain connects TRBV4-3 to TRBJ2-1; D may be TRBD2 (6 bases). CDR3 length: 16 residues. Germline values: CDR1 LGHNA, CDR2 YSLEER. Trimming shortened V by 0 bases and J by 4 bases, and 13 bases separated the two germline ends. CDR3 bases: TGCGCCAGCAGCCAAGATAGGTCCGGGGGATACAATGAGCAGTTCTTC. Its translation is CASSQDRSGGYNEQFF.

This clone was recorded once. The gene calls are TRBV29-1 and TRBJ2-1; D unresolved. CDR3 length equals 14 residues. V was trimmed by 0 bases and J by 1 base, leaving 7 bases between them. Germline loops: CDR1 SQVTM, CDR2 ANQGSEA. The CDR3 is CSVEDSLSYNEQFF. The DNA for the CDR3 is TGCAGCGTTGAAGATTCCCTGTCCTACAATGAGCAGTTCTTC.

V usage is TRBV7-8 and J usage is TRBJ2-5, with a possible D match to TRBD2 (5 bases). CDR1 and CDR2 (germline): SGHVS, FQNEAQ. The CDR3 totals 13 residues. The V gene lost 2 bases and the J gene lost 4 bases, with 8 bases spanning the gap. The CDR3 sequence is CASSLSEGETQYF. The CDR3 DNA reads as TGTGCCAGCAGCTTATCCGAGGGAGAGACCCAGTACTTC.